These 22 T cell receptor beta chains originate from one sample sequenced in a study of identical twins (dated by TCRdb to between 2015 and 2016). Library method: 5' RACE. The instrument given in TCRdb is Illumina HiSeq 2000. TCRdb reworked the public reads: Q25 trimming with fastp, MiXCR clone assembly, productive beta chains retained. Rows matching on CDR3 protein sequence are summarized as one entry with the most common DNA and genes. The sample table shows hundreds of thousands of distinct CDR3 sequences, and around a sixth are seen once. Around 13% of the sample lies in the top ten. A further study also used this sample, focusing on T cells expressing NK-cell markers.

The sequenced sample consisted of PBMCs. The source is a woman under 30 in good health.

In this sample, this clonotype turned up many times. The rearrangement joins TRBV9 to TRBJ2-1, with D tentatively TRBD2 (5 bases). The V end was cut by 2 bases, the J end by 1 base, with 10 bases between. The length of the CDR3 is 15 residues. In germline, CDR1 is SGDLS, CDR2 YYNGEE. The CDR3 loop reads CASSVSGNSYNEQFF. The CDR3 DNA is TGTGCCAGCAGCGTCTCCGGGAATTCCTACAATGAGCAGTTCTTC.

The V and J genes are TRBV12-3 or TRBV12-4 and TRBJ2-7; 8 bases map to TRBD2. Trimming cost V 5 bases and J 0 bases; bases outside gene matches: 6. This CDR3 spans 15 amino acids. CDR3 sequence: CASSKTSVNSYEQYF. The CDR3 DNA follows: TGTGCCAGCAGTAAGACTAGCGTCAACTCCTACGAGCAGTACTTC.

This clonotype was detected a few times. The CDR3: CASSQEAGRQTQYF. CDR3 sequence (DNA): TGCGCCAGCAGCCAAGAGGCGGGGAGACAGACCCAGTACTTC. The chain is built from TRBV5-1 and TRBJ2-5; TRBD2 is a possible D gene (6 bases). The CDR3 loop spans 14 amino acids. Trimming took 4 bases from V and 6 from J, leaving 16 bases between them. The germline CDR1 and CDR2 sequences are SGHRS and YFSETQ.

This clonotype turned up a few times. V is TRBV20-1 and J is TRBJ1-2; tentatively, D is TRBD1 (5 bases). Per the germline V gene, CDR1 is DFQATT and CDR2 is SNEGSKA (reference sequence). The CDR3 runs to 13 residues. The ends were cut back, 6 bases at V and 4 bases at J, with 15 bases in the middle. The CDR3 spells CSAMVQQGYGYTF. DNA for the CDR3: TGCAGTGCCATGGTTCAGCAGGGCTATGGCTACACCTTC.

The rearrangement joins TRBV12-3 or TRBV12-4 to TRBJ2-3; TRBD1 aligns across 8 bases. The CDR3 totals 14 residues. V was pared by 7 bases and J by 1 base, with 4 bases of the junction left unmatched. This CDR3 reads CASNPGGGTDTQYF. CDR3 sequence (DNA): TGTGCCAGCAACCCAGGGGGCGGCACAGATACGCAGTATTTT.

V usage is TRBV20-1 and J usage is TRBJ1-5; no definite D call. Between the trimmed V and J ends, which lost 6 bases and 1 base, there was a span of 16 bases. The CDR3 has 15 amino acids. CDR1 is DFQATT and CDR2 is SNEGSKA in the germline V gene (reference sequence). The CDR3 DNA is TGCAGTGCCTCCCACGGGCCGGGGAGCAATCAGCCCCAGCATTTT. Its translation: CSASHGPGSNQPQHF.

This chain joins TRBV21-1 and TRBJ2-7; the D call TRBD2 from the table was never checked on the DNA. TRBV21-1 is a pseudogene. The CDR3 runs 16 residues. The CDR3 sequence is CASSNGTSGSDYEQYF. CDR3 in DNA: TGTGCCAGCAGCAATGGGACTAGCGGGAGTGACTACGAGCAGTACTTC.

This clonotype was counted between two and nine times. The chain links TRBV6-2 or TRBV6-3 to TRBJ1-1; D uncertain. This CDR3 has 12 amino acids. The germline gives CDR1 MNHEY, CDR2 SVGEGT. Trimming removed 2 bases at V and 6 bases at J, with 7 bases between. CDR3 sequence: CASSYGLAEAFF. As DNA, the CDR3 is TGTGCCAGCAGTTACGGGCTGGCTGAAGCTTTCTTT.

This clonotype was picked up many times. The gene calls are TRBV6-1 and TRBJ1-6; possible D gene TRBD1, 5 bases. The CDR3 is 14 residues long. Germline CDR1 and CDR2: MNHNS and SASEGT. With 6 bases removed from V and 15 bases from J, the gap between germline ends came to 21 bases. CDR3 amino acids: CASSRGRLEGGLHF. The DNA for the CDR3 is TGTGCCAGCAGCCGGGGACGGCTGGAGGGAGGCCTCCACTTT.

This clonotype was observed a few times. The gene calls are TRBV12-3 or TRBV12-4 and TRBJ2-2; no reliable D call. CDR3 size: 17 residues. The V end lost 5 bases, the J end lost 2 bases, and 18 bases lay between the germline ends. DNA of the CDR3: TGTGCCAGCAGTAACCAGCCCCGGAGACCTAACACCGGGGAGCTGTTTTTT. As protein: CASSNQPRRPNTGELFF.

The CDR3 nucleotides read TGCAGTGCTAGTCTAGCTAGCGGGCTGTACGAGCAGTACTTC. This codes for CSASLASGLYEQYF. The V and J genes are TRBV20-1 and TRBJ2-7, with 8 bases fitting TRBD2. The CDR3 is 14 residues long. Losses at the gene ends were 3 bases for V and 4 bases for J; bases not matched to a gene: 8. Per germline, CDR1 DFQATT and CDR2 SNEGSKA (reference sequence).

The CDR3 is CASSLASATGDAFF. Written as DNA, the CDR3 is TGTGCCAGCAGTTTAGCATCCGCGACAGGGGACGCTTTCTTT. The chain is built from TRBV12-3 or TRBV12-4 and TRBJ1-1; 8 bases are a match to TRBD1. The CDR3 extends over 14 amino acids. V lost 0 bases and J lost 11; bases outside the gene matches: 8.

In this sample, this clonotype turned up many times. The gene calls are TRBV7-9 and TRBJ2-1, with D perhaps TRBD1 or TRBD2 (5 bases each). This CDR3 contains 15 residues. CDR1 SEHNR and CDR2 FQNEAQ come from the germline V gene (reference sequence). Trimming left V 3 bases short and J 0 bases short, with 9 bases between. CDR3 nucleotide sequence: TGTGCCAGCAGCTTGACAGAGGGCTCCTACAATGAGCAGTTCTTC. It codes for CASSLTEGSYNEQFF.

The genes are TRBV29-1 and TRBJ2-1; tentative D call: TRBD1 (6 bases). CDR1 and CDR2 from the germline V gene are SQVTM and ANQGSEA. Trimming removed 2 bases at V and 7 bases at J, with 18 bases between. The length of the CDR3 is 15 residues. In DNA, the CDR3 is TGCAGCGTTGAACTCCGGGGACATCATGATAATGAGCAGTTCTTC. Translating gives CSVELRGHHDNEQFF.

This clonotype has just a few counts. This sequence joins TRBV6-1 and TRBJ1-2, with 7 bases aligning to TRBD1. This CDR3 region has 13 residues. Germline V gene data show CDR1 as MNHNS and CDR2 as SASEGT. Germline trimming cut 6 bases from V and 8 bases from J; bases unmatched to any gene: 9. CDR3 residues: CASRTRGIGGYTF. CDR3 sequence (DNA): TGTGCCAGCAGGACCAGGGGGATAGGAGGCTACACCTTC.

The chain carries TRBV6-2 or TRBV6-3 and TRBJ2-1; 7 bases are shared with TRBD2. V lost 0 bases and J lost 9; bases outside the gene matches: 5. The CDR3 loop spans 14 amino acids. Germline loops: CDR1 MNHEY, CDR2 SVGEGT. The DNA for the CDR3 is TGTGCCAGCAGTTACTCGGGCGGGGGACCTGAGCAGTTCTTC. This codes for CASSYSGGGPEQFF.

The genes are TRBV7-9 and TRBJ2-7; 10 bases agree with TRBD1. The CDR3 is made up of 14 amino acids. Germline CDR1 reads SEHNR; CDR2 reads FQNEAQ (reference sequence). V trimming: 5 bases; J trimming: 3 bases; junction bases outside the gene matches: 4. The DNA of the CDR3 is TGTGCCAGCAGCCCGACAGGGGGCAACTACGAGCAGTACTTC. It translates to CASSPTGGNYEQYF.

The gene calls are TRBV12-3 or TRBV12-4 and TRBJ1-1; D not resolved. CDR3 length: 13 amino acids. V shed 3 bases and J shed 1 base, with 6 bases lying between them. The CDR3 nucleotides read TGTGCCAGCAGTTTCGCCAAGAACACTGAAGCTTTCTTT. Residues: CASSFAKNTEAFF.

This rearrangement joins TRBV12-3 or TRBV12-4 to TRBJ2-7; D is ambiguous. The CDR3 has 11 amino acids. The V end was cut by 3 bases, the J end by 9 bases, with 9 bases between. Here the CDR3 DNA reads TGTGCCAGCAGTTTTGCCGGCCGGCAGTACTTC. It translates to CASSFAGRQYF.

This clonotype showed up just a few times. V usage is TRBV5-8 and J usage is TRBJ2-1, with D perhaps matching TRBD1 or TRBD2 (6 bases each). Germline V gene lookup returns CDR1 SGHTS and CDR2 YDEGEE. CDR3 size: 15 residues. Trimming pared 2 bases from V and 5 bases from J, leaving 14 bases between. CDR3 amino acids: CASSFRGTSNNEQFF. The CDR3 nucleotides are TGTGCCAGCAGCTTCCGCGGGACATCTAACAATGAGCAGTTCTTC. The full variable domain, rest sourced from reference TRBV5-8 and TRBJ2-1, is EAGVTQSPTHLIKTRGQQATLRCSPISGHTSVYWYQQALGLGLQFLLWYDEGEERNRGNFPPRFSGRQFPNYSSELNVNALELEDSALYLCASSFRGTSNNEQFFGPGTRLTVL.

This clonotype occurred a few times. The V call is TRBV6-1, the J call TRBJ2-1, with TRBD2 matching over 9 bases. CDR3 length: 14 amino acids. The germline V gene encodes CDR1 MNHNS and CDR2 SASEGT. The V and J ends lost 6 bases and 6 bases, in that order; junction bases with no gene match: 6. The chain's CDR3 is CASRPGLAVNEQFF. The DNA of the CDR3 is TGTGCCAGCAGGCCGGGACTAGCTGTCAATGAGCAGTTCTTC.

This clonotype has only a few counts. For the CDR3, the DNA is TGCAGTGCCGTCGCGAGATGGGCAAACACAGATACGCAGTATTTT. Amino acids: CSAVARWANTDTQYF. This chain connects TRBV20-1 to TRBJ2-3; D not certain. This CDR3 region has 15 residues. CDR1 and CDR2 from the germline V gene are DFQATT and SNEGSKA (reference sequence). The V end lost 6 bases, the J end lost 2 bases, and 18 bases lay between the germline ends.